The next 7 T cell receptor beta chains were all read from a single sample in a study of Ad26.COV2.S vaccination and SARS-CoV-2 variants. Specified treatment: 15 to 20 received Ad26.COV2.S at low or high dose, single or two shots; roughly five received placebo; per-sample allocation not given. Each sample was drawn 63 days after the first injection (of vaccine or placebo). Libraries were prepared by immunoSEQ multiplex PCR; TCRdb keeps only in-frame clonotypes and omits some of them. The data show roughly 350,000 clones, around 87% seen once. Source: peripheral blood, taken in a trial of Ad26.COV2.S vaccine versus placebo. These TCRs come from a person aged 18-65 years who received the Ad26.COV2.S COVID-19 vaccine or a placebo.

The rearrangement uses TRBV18 and TRBJ2-5; D is ambiguous. The ends were cut back, 1 base at V and 1 base at J, with 7 bases in the middle. CDR3 length: 14 amino acids. Germline loops: CDR1 KGHSH, CDR2 LQKENI. CDR3 residues: CASSPLNPQETQYF. CDR3 coding DNA: TGTGCCAGCTCACCACTAAACCCCCAAGAGACCCAGTACTTC.

The chain employs TRBV4-1 and TRBJ2-3; TRBD1 matches at 8 bases. The length of the CDR3 is 15 residues. Trimming cost V 1 base and J 0 bases; bases outside gene matches: 0. The germline V gene encodes CDR1 MGHRA and CDR2 YSYEKL. The CDR3 region is CASSQGDRSTDTQYF. In DNA form, the CDR3 reads TGCGCCAGCAGCCAAGGGGACAGGAGCACAGATACGCAGTATTTT.

This chain links TRBV2 with TRBJ1-2, with D tentatively TRBD1 (6 bases). Germline V gene lookup returns CDR1 SNHLY and CDR2 FYNNEI. The V gene lost 8 bases and the J gene lost 7 bases, with 17 bases spanning the gap. This CDR3 is built from 13 residues. CDR3 in amino acids: CASHIRTTGGYTF. The CDR3 DNA reads as TGTGCCAGCCACATACGGACGACAGGTGGCTACACCTTC.

This clone was recorded once. The same CDR3 arises from other DNA sequences in this sample as well. The chain uses TRBV6-4 and TRBJ2-1; 11 bases are a match to TRBD1. V lost 0 bases to trimming and J lost 6 bases; unmatched junction nucleotides: 4. Germline CDR1 and CDR2: MRHNA and SNTAGT. The CDR3 sequence is 16 residues long. The CDR3 loop reads CASSDSPGTGGNEQFF. CDR3 in DNA: TGTGCCAGCAGTGACTCTCCCGGGACAGGGGGCAATGAGCAGTTCTTC.

The chain is built from TRBV3-1 (or the pseudogene TRBV3-2) and TRBJ1-2; D uncertain. The V and J ends lost 4 bases and 3 bases respectively, with 12 bases between them. This CDR3 is 14 amino acids long. The V gene's germline CDR1 is LGHDT and CDR2 YNNKEL (reference sequence). Here the CDR3 DNA reads TGTGCCAGCAGCCCCTCCGGCAGCTACTATGGCTACACCTTC. This translates into CASSPSGSYYGYTF.

This sequence joins TRBV15 and TRBJ2-2; D might be TRBD1 or TRBD2, each matching 6 bases. V was pared by 8 bases and J by 1 base, with 11 bases between. This CDR3 has 14 residues. Germline loops: CDR1 LNHNV, CDR2 YYDKDF (reference sequence). CDR3 DNA: TGTGCCACCGACGCGGGACAGAACACCGGGGAGCTGTTTTTT. Residues: CATDAGQNTGELFF.

V and J are TRBV27 and TRBJ1-5; D might be TRBD1 (6 bases). V lost 5 bases and J lost 6, with 14 bases in between. The CDR3 is 14 residues long. Germline V gene sequence: CDR1 MNHEY, CDR2 SMNVEV (reference sequence). The DNA for the CDR3 is TGTGCCAGCAGTCTAGACAGGTATGGTCAGCCCCAGCATTTT. Translated, it gives CASSLDRYGQPQHF.